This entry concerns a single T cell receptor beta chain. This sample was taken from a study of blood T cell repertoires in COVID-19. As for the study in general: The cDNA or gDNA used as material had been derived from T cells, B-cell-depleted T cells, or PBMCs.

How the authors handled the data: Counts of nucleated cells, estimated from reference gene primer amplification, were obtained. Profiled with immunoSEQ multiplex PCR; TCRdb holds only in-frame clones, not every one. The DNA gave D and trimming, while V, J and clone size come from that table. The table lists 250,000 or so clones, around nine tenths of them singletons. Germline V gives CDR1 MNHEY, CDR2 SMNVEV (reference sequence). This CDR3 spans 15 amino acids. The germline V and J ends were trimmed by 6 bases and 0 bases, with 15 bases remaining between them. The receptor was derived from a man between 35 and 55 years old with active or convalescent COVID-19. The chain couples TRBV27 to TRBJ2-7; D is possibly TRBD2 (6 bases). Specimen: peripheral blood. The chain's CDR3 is CASRRSRDSSYEQYF. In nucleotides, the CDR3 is TGTGCCAGCAGAAGGAGCCGGGACTCCTCCTACGAGCAGTACTTC.